This T cell receptor beta chain was recorded in a study of shared clonotypes between healthy human individuals. V was shortened by 4 bases and J by 3 bases, with 10 bases between the two germline ends. The CDR3 is made up of 14 amino acids. The germline V gene encodes CDR1 SGHRS and CDR2 YFSETQ. It was about 0.3 ug DNA, roughly 32,000 T cell genomes, that went into each replicate PCR of unsorted PBMC. Libraries were prepared by immunoSEQ multiplex PCR; TCRdb keeps only in-frame clonotypes and omits some of them. This sample has hundreds of thousands of clones, with around three quarters found just once.

The sequenced sample consisted of PBMCs. The rearrangement joins TRBV5-1 to TRBJ1-4; D might be TRBD1 (6 bases). This TCR was sampled from a woman in her thirties or forties in good health. Some clones in this sample may be carry-over from other donors' samples. Here the CDR3 reads CASSQDSPNEKLFF. The CDR3 bases are TGCGCCAGCAGCCAGGACAGCCCTAATGAAAAACTGTTTTTT.